Each of the 11 T cell receptor beta chains below was sequenced from the same sample in a study of PD-L1 blockade in urothelial cancer. The data were produced by immunoSEQ multiplex PCR, yet TCRdb's version contains in-frame clones alone and is incomplete. The table has 30,000 to 40,000 clones, just over 35% seen once. The sequenced sample was tumor tissue, obtained before atezolizumab (anti-PD-L1) treatment. The receptors here all came from a man aged 60 to 69 with urothelial cancer.

This clone was seen a handful of times. The chain uses TRBV11-3 and TRBJ1-4; D unresolved. V shed 4 bases and J shed 7 bases, with 19 bases lying between them. CDR1 and CDR2 from the germline V gene are SGHNT and YENEEA. The CDR3 length is 16 residues. CDR3 sequence (DNA): TGTGCCAGCAGCTCCGAACTCATGAGATTTGGTGAAAAACTGTTTTTT. Translated: CASSSELMRFGEKLFF.

The table lists this clone with a few counts. The rearrangement joins TRBV14 to TRBJ2-7; 7 bases are shared with TRBD1. Germline CDR1 reads SGHDN; CDR2 reads FVKESK. This CDR3 region has 12 residues. After removal of 3 bases from V and 6 bases from J, the junction contained 2 bases not matched to a gene. CDR3 amino acids: CASSQDRFEQYF. The CDR3 nucleotides are TGTGCCAGCAGCCAGGACAGGTTCGAGCAGTACTTC. The variable domain in full, with the rest retrieved from reference TRBV14 and TRBJ2-7, is EAGVTQFPSHSVIEKGQTVTLRCDPISGHDNLYWYRRVMGKEIKFLLHFVKESKQDESGMPNNRFLAERTGGTYSTLKVQPAELEDSGVYFCASSQDRFEQYFGPGTRLTVT.

Details on this clone: Compared with germline, one end of the junction differs, possibly owing to a read error. V is TRBV6-8 and J is TRBJ2-1, with unresolved D. From germline, CDR1 is MNHGY and CDR2 SAAAGT. The CDR3 runs 13 residues. The CDR3 here is CAISVDQNNEQFF. DNA of the CDR3: TGTGCCATCAGTGTGGACCAGAACAATGAGCAGTTCTTC.

This clone has more than one count but fewer than ten. The genes are TRBV10-3 and TRBJ1-2; 7 bases align to TRBD1. The CDR3 loop spans 14 amino acids. J gave up 3 bases and V 2 bases, and 3 bases lay outside the gene matches. The V gene's germline CDR1 is ENHRY and CDR2 SYGVKD. CDR3 DNA: TGTGCCATCAGTGAGAAAGGGACAGACTATGGCTACACCTTC. This codes for CAISEKGTDYGYTF.

The rearrangement joins TRBV19 to TRBJ1-1; D gene unclear. The germline V and J ends were trimmed by 0 bases and 7 bases, with 12 bases remaining between them. This CDR3 has 14 residues. Per germline, CDR1 LNHDA and CDR2 SQIVND (reference sequence). CDR3 nucleotide sequence: TGTGCCAGTAGTATAGATCCCCGCCGCAGTGAAGCTTTCTTT. Encoded protein: CASSIDPRRSEAFF.

This clone was found a few times. This sequence joins TRBV30 and TRBJ2-1; TRBD2 agrees at 7 bases. This CDR3 is built from 16 residues. CDR1 and CDR2 from the germline V gene are GTSNPN and SVGIG (reference sequence). V was pared by 1 base and J by 2 bases, with 8 bases of the junction left unmatched. Here the CDR3 reads CAWSAGGSGAYNEQFF. CDR3 nucleotides: TGTGCCTGGAGTGCCGGTGGGAGCGGGGCCTACAATGAGCAGTTCTTC.

The chain recombines TRBV23-1 with TRBJ2-7; TRBD1 might be the D (6 bases). Being an ORF, TRBV23-1 has a function that is uncertain. The CDR3 spans 15 residues. Trimming removed 8 bases from V and 4 bases from J, with 21 bases in between. The CDR3 DNA follows: TGCGCCAGCGGCCCGAGTGGGGGCCCCCAATACGAGCAGTACTTC. It translates to CASGPSGGPQYEQYF.

The chain couples TRBV19 to TRBJ1-4; a weak D match, TRBD1 (5 bases). The CDR3 totals 18 residues. CDR1 and CDR2 from the germline V gene are LNHDA and SQIVND (reference sequence). V was trimmed by 3 bases and J by 3 bases, leaving 20 bases between them. In nucleotides, the CDR3 is TGTGCCAGTAGTATGAGGGGTACGCGAGGAACTTCTAATGAAAAACTGTTTTTT. Its translation: CASSMRGTRGTSNEKLFF.

This clone showed up just a few times. The CDR3: CASSWGTGNTEAFF. The CDR3 coding sequence is TGCGCCAGCAGCTGGGGGACAGGGAACACTGAAGCTTTCTTT. This chain links TRBV5-1 with TRBJ1-1; 8 nucleotides agree with TRBD1. This CDR3 comprises 14 residues. V lost 3 bases, J lost 1 base, and 2 bases stayed unmatched. Germline V CDR1 and CDR2: SGHRS, YFSETQ.

This clone was picked up many times. The DNA for the CDR3 is TGTGCCAGCAGTTCGTCCGGGACAGTTTGGAACACTGAAGCTTTCTTT. Translated, it gives CASSSSGTVWNTEAFF. The chain combines TRBV6-8 with TRBJ1-1; TRBD1 matches 7 bases. After removal of 4 bases from V and 1 base from J, the junction contained 9 bases not matched to a gene. Germline V CDR1 and CDR2: MNHGY, SAAAGT. The CDR3 contains 16 residues.

This clone was seen a few times. The V gene is TRBV6-8, the J gene TRBJ1-4, with TRBD1 matching 8 bases. The CDR3 is made up of 15 amino acids. Per germline, CDR1 MNHGY and CDR2 SAAAGT. V lost 6 bases to trimming and J lost 6 bases; unmatched junction nucleotides: 9. The CDR3 reads CASSTPRGRHEKLFF. CDR3 coding DNA: TGTGCCAGCAGCACCCCCAGGGGGCGCCATGAAAAACTGTTTTTT.